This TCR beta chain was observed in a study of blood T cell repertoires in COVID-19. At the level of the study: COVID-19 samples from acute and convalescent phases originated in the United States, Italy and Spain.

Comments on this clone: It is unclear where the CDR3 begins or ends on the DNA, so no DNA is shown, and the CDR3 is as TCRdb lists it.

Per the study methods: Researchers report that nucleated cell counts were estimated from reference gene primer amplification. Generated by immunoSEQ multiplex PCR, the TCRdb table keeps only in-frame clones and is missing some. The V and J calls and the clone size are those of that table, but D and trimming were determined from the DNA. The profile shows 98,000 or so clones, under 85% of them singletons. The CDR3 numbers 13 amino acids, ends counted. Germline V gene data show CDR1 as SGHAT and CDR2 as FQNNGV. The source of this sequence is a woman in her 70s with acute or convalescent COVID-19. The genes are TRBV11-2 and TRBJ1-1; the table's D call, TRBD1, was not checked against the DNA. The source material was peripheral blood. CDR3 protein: CASSFGEGVEAFF.